This T cell receptor beta chain was identified in a study of blood T cell repertoires in COVID-19. Turning to the study itself: The analysed material was cDNA or gDNA that came from T cells, B-cell-depleted T cells, or PBMCs.

Original analysis: Nucleated cell number was recorded as an estimate derived from reference gene primer amplification. Assay used: immunoSEQ multiplex PCR; TCRdb lists only in-frame clones, some missing. The DNA was the basis for D and trimming; V, J and clone size are from that table. The sample lists around 430,000 clones, 70% to 90% occurring once. The CDR3 has 16 residues. The V end lost 6 bases, the J end lost 4 bases, and 21 bases lay between the germline ends. Germline-derived CDR1 and CDR2 are SNHLY and FYNNEI. The TCR comes from a woman in her 50s with COVID-19, enrolled during active disease. The chain carries TRBV2 and TRBJ1-1; D is perhaps TRBD1 (6 bases). Sample: peripheral blood. The CDR3 DNA sequence: TGTGCCAGCAGAGCCCCGGGGGGGCGCAGAAGCACTGAAGCTTTCTTT. Its translation: CASRAPGGRRSTEAFF. Using reference TRBV2 and TRBJ1-1 for the parts outside the CDR3, the full variable domain is EPEVTQTPSHQVTQMGQEVILRCVPISNHLYFYWYRQILGQKVEFLVSFYNNEISEKSEIFDDQFSVERPDGSNFTLKIRSTKLEDSAMYFCASRAPGGRRSTEAFFGQGTRLTVV.